This T cell receptor beta chain emerged from a study of siplizumab effects on memory and regulatory T cells. Trimming stripped 2 bases from V and 4 bases from J, with 14 bases between. Per the germline V gene, CDR1 is GTSNPN and CDR2 is SVGIG (reference sequence). The CDR3 totals 14 residues. About 100,000 TCR templates underwent assay in each sample. Method: immunoSEQ multiplex PCR; TCRdb's copy keeps in-frame clones and lacks some. The repertoire has some 100,000 clones, approximately 92% of them found once; the top ten carry over 0.15%. Turning to this clone: Its antigen remains unknown.

Study-wide results and caveats: The authors did not confirm suppressive function in proliferating Tregs from siplizumab cultures. A naive or memory phenotype could not be assigned to roughly 80-96% of the proliferating CD4+ or CD8+ clones. Mean Treg-derived proportions of mappable alloreactive CD4+ clones were 68.8% for siplizumab and less than 35% for controls.

This sequence was found in a human donor in good health. Sequencing was carried out using non-Treg CD4+ T cells sorted from blood. The chain couples TRBV30 to TRBJ2-5, with a possible D match to TRBD2 (5 bases). The CDR3 is CAWSPPPGRETQYF. The CDR3 region has the DNA TGTGCCTGGAGTCCGCCCCCTGGGAGAGAGACCCAGTACTTC.